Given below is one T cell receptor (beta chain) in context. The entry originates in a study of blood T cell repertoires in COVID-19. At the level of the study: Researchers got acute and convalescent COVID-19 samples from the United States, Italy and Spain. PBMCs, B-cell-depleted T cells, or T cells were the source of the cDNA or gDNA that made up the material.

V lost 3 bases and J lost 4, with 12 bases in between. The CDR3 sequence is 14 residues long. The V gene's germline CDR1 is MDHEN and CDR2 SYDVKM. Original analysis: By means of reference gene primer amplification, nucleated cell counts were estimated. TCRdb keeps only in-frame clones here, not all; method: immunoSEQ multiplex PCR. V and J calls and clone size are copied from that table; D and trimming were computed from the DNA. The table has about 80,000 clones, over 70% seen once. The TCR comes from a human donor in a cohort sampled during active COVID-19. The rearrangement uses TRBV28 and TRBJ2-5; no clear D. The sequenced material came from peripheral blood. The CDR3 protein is CASSLRFGGETQYF. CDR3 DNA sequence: TGTGCCAGCAGTTTGCGATTTGGCGGAGAGACCCAGTACTTC.